The following is a T cell receptor (beta chain) sequence with its context. The antigen it binds to is not known. Base qualities are not at hand, and no much larger clone is one base apart. This specimen belongs to a study of T cell responses to AZD1222 COVID-19 vaccine (dated by TCRdb to about 2021). Broadly, across the study: AZD1222 recipients with second doses at about 4 weeks or about 12 weeks were pooled, because spike-specific TCR depth and breadth did not differ between schedules. TCR sequencing was performed for more than 230 trial participants, of whom around 200 were given two doses of AZD1222 and about 25 were given two doses of MenACWY control vaccine. Trial participants were enrolled into age subgroups of 18-55, 56-69 and 70-plus years, which contained approximately 150, 30 and 60 TCR-sequenced participants, respectively. Broad study findings and their caveats: Because no day 14 peak-response samples were available, the repertoires could be characterized only after the peak T cell response. Participants were mostly white British, with more females than males. The authors suggested clonal diversity may have been underestimated. Reportedly, almost half of the unique spike-specific TCRs recognized epitopes lying outside the regions that are mutated in the B.1.351 and B.1.1.7 variants. The 56-69-year group was small, and its depth increase did not reach significance, likely because of low power. CD4 TCRs associated with the vaccine covered the entire spike protein, and the dominant responses were in regions 160-218 and 743-854. Conclusions about previously exposed vaccinees are limited, since just five or six AZD1222 recipients were seropositive for SARS-CoV-2 at baseline. Spike-specific TCR breadth and depth rose significantly after two AZD1222 doses compared with day 0 and with MenACWY recipients.

The CDR3 sequence holds 14 residues, the cysteine and phenylalanine included. Only the CDR3 region is kept as DNA, spanning 42 bases read in frame from base 1. The germline V gene encodes CDR1 MNHEY and CDR2 SVGAGI. Trimming accounts for 8 bases at V and 4 bases at J, while the number of junction bases matched to no gene is 10. Reading the label with the study, this specimen's time point is: baseline before first vaccination. Vaccinee samples came from UK trials COV001 and COV002, including a single-blind randomized controlled phase 2/3 trial of AZD1222 (ChAdOx1 nCoV-19) in healthy adults. For TCRbeta chain sequencing, PBMC samples were collected from trial participants at day 0 and at day 28 after the second dose. The CDR3 regions of human TCRbeta chains were analyzed by immunosequencing. The study's own analysis went as follows. TCRs in the repertoires were matched against a reference library of SARS-CoV-2-specific TCRs that had been generated with the MIRA antigen-specificity platform. Breadth was defined as the fraction of unique TCRs that were SARS-CoV-2-associated, and depth was defined as the fraction of total T cells that were SARS-CoV-2-associated. Using the MIRA data, each spike-specific TCR was mapped to the spike region that the TCR reacts to and placed in a CD4 or CD8 class. Log10-transformed breadth and depth values were compared by one-way ANOVA with Sidak's multiple comparisons tests. The source is immuneACCESS, and TCRdb retained only in-frame sequences with V and J called. Part of the clones is not carried over; for the studies checked, unresolved V genes explain less than half of this, and the remainder is unexplained. For V, J and clone size, that table is used; D and trimming come from the DNA. The sample table holds about 120,000 clones, of which 90% to 95% were seen once. In total, the top ten clones hold 4.5% of the sample.

Sequencing was performed on peripheral blood, taken on day 0 of AZD1222 vaccination. The origin of this receptor is an adult in good health. Recombination joined TRBV6-5 with TRBJ1-2, with TRBD1 identical over 7 junction bases. The CDR3 region: CASRTGGTIYGYTF. The nucleotides read TGTGCCAGCCGGACAGGCGGAACCATCTATGGCTACACCTTC.